This T cell receptor (beta chain) was documented in a study of shared clonotypes between healthy human individuals (dated by TCRdb to about 2020). Describing the broader study: The cohort included three men and a couple of women between 18 and 49 years of age. To estimate repertoire size and how much clonotype sharing occurs between individuals, the study deeply sequenced the blood TCR repertoires of several healthy adults. To increase sequencing depth and limit assay-specific biases, different laboratories used diverse techniques to prepare libraries and sequence TCR repertoires. Each donor's leukapheresis produced roughly between roughly 0.85 and 9 billion PBMCs. For each donor, CD4 naive and CD4 memory were each run on three plates, CD8 naive on two plates, and CD8 memory on one plate.

Using the deep immunoSEQ assay, TCR CDR3 regions were amplified from genomic DNA by multiplex PCR. Extracted genomic DNA from each cell subset was distributed evenly across all wells of several immunoSEQ 96-well plates, and each plate was treated as a replicate. For sorted subsets, 150 to 250 ng of genomic DNA, equivalent to some 30,000 T cell genomes, went into each replicate PCR. The purified libraries were quantified using a Qubit 3.0 fluorometer, sized with a Bioanalyzer 2100, and then quantified again using the KAPA Library Quantification kit. A separate single-read 150-cycle Illumina NextSeq 550 flow cell was used to sequence each immunoSEQ 96-well plate. As for the original processing: Because the immunoSEQ output held only junctional sequences and lacked quality scores, the filtering could not match the filtering applied to full-length reads. To assign V/J genes and CDR3, sequences were annotated using PyIR, a Python wrapper for IgBLAST v1.9, with IMGT germline references. Reads with weak V/J assignments (E-value above 1e-6), missing CDR3, stop codons, out-of-frame junctions, or ambiguous translated residues were removed. V3J clonotypes were defined as sequences sharing the same inferred V gene, J gene, and CDR3 amino acid sequence. Percentage overlap between repertoires was computed as shared unique clonotypes divided by the size of the smaller repertoire. Richness of each repertoire was evaluated using RTK rarefaction, the Chao1 estimator, and Recon v2.1 estimates of unobserved clonotypes. Generation probabilities were computed with OLGA for all TCRbeta clonotypes obtained by the gDNA method from four donors. Here the immuneACCESS table is served through TCRdb, limited to in-frame sequences with V and J called. Missing clones are a known gap in these copies; in checked studies unresolved V genes cover under half, and the rest lacks a known reason. V, J and clone size were drawn from that table, and D and trimming were deduced from the DNA. In this sample the table shows millions of clones, 85% to 95% of which occur a single time. The ten largest account for 0.13% of the sample.

Comment on this clone: The antigen it recognizes is unknown. There are no base qualities to consult, and no much larger clone falls within one base.

Inclusive of the bounding cysteine and phenylalanine, the CDR3 is 12 residues long. Here the CDR3 DNA is all that survives: 36 bases in frame from base 1. For CDR1 and CDR2, the germline V gene lists MGHRA and YSYEKL. V and J lose 4 bases and 7 bases, and a span of 8 bases separates them. The donors were healthy, HIV-negative adults who had no recently reported acute infections or vaccinations. Every donor was a Caucasian adult residing in Nashville, Tennessee, USA. CD4+ T cells were enriched by magnetic negative selection; naive cells were then positively selected on CD45RA, and the negative fraction formed the memory subset. Blood was collected by leukapheresis, and PBMCs were isolated by Ficoll-Histopaque density gradient centrifugation and then cryopreserved in liquid nitrogen vapor phase. Analytical flow cytometry was used to check the purity and quantity of every magnetically sorted T cell population. Genomic DNA was isolated from each sorted fraction and quantified by UV absorbance on a Nanodrop 2000c.

The research as a whole found: The genetic and exposure-history diversity represented was limited by the small number of donors. Incomplete sequencing was indicated by rarefaction of sorted-subset datasets, despite the large sequencing depth. Naive subsets generally had larger estimated clonotype richness than memory subsets did. Roughly 5% of naive CD4, 3.5% of naive CD8, roughly 2.4% of memory CD4, and more than 0.35% of memory CD8 clonotypes were shared across a handful of donors. Clonotypes shared by all four sorted-subset donors showed higher generation probabilities than non-shared clonotypes. Sampling was restricted to blood, and TCR repertoires in tissues likely differ from the TCR repertoires found in blood. Pairwise subsampling indicated that sequencing depth was expected to affect the degree of clonotype sharing among donors.

The receptor was derived from a young man in good health. The specimen was naive CD4+ T cells sorted from blood. This specimen's cell subset or site label, per the study, means: CD45RA+ positively selected. The chain is encoded by TRBV4-1 joined to TRBJ2-1, with the D gene not confidently named. The CDR3 in this case is CASSLNGNEQFF. The DNA reads TGCGCCAGCAGCCTCAATGGGAATGAGCAGTTCTTC.